This section outlines one TCR beta chain sequence together with its context. The data were obtained in a study of shared clonotypes between healthy human individuals. The method was immunoSEQ multiplex PCR; TCRdb's version includes in-frame clones alone and lacks a portion of them. The table includes about half a million clones, 70% to 80% detected once. All donors were healthy HIV-negative adults lacking recent acute infections or vaccinations. The V end was cut by 5 bases, the J end by 5 bases, with 18 bases between. CDR1 and CDR2 from the germline V gene are SGHTA and FQGNSA. The length of the CDR3 is 15 residues.

The TCR comes from a woman between 35 and 50 years old in good health. Some clones in this sample may be carry-over from other donors' samples. Sample: PBMCs. The chain couples TRBV7-2 to TRBJ1-2, with a tentative D call TRBD1 (6 bases). The CDR3 loop reads CASSVSGGAWYGYTF. The DNA for the CDR3 is TGTGCCAGCAGCGTTTCCGGGGGGGCCTGGTATGGCTACACCTTC.